Each of the 27 T cell receptor beta chains below was sequenced from the same sample in a study of T cell responses to AZD1222 COVID-19 vaccine. Clones were sequenced by immunoSEQ multiplex PCR, and TCRdb holds only the in-frame ones, with some missing. This sample yields 120,000 or so clones, of which roughly 91% are seen a single time; approximately 28% belongs to the top ten. The sequences come from peripheral blood, collected on day 0 of AZD1222 vaccination. The source is an adult in good health.

This clone was counted only a few times. The chain links TRBV18 to TRBJ1-2; 7 nucleotides line up with TRBD1. Unmatched junction bases numbered 6, after V lost 3 bases and J lost 5 bases. This CDR3 is 14 amino acids long. CDR1 and CDR2 from the germline V gene are KGHSH and LQKENI. The CDR3 region is CASSPSQGQYGYTF. The CDR3 DNA reads TGTGCCAGCTCACCCTCGCAGGGACAGTATGGCTACACCTTC.

This clone was counted a single time. V is TRBV14 and J is TRBJ1-4; possibly TRBD1 for D (6 bases). V lost 1 base to trimming and J lost 3 bases, with 15 bases between them. CDR1 is SGHDN, CDR2 FVKESK, per germline. The CDR3 has 17 residues. The CDR3 region has the DNA TGTGCCAGCAGCCAAGGTCTCACCAGGGGAGCTAATGAAAAACTGTTTTTT. Protein: CASSQGLTRGANEKLFF.

This chain connects TRBV5-1 to TRBJ2-7; a possible D gene is TRBD1 (7 bases). V was clipped by 5 bases and J by 2 bases, with 20 bases between them. The CDR3 length is 16 residues. Germline CDR1 is SGHRS and CDR2 is YFSETQ. The CDR3 sequence: CASRFEGAGQTYEQYF. In DNA, the CDR3 is TGCGCCAGCAGGTTCGAGGGGGCGGGACAGACCTACGAGCAGTACTTC.

The chain has TRBV20-1 and TRBJ1-3; D unresolved. The germline V gene has CDR1 DFQATT and CDR2 SNEGSKA (reference sequence). V lost 0 bases to trimming and J lost 8 bases, with 5 bases between them. The CDR3 contains 11 residues. CDR3 sequence (DNA): TGCAGTGCTAGAGACGGGTACACCATATATTTT. Its protein product is CSARDGYTIYF.

A word on this clone: The junction shows a germline mismatch at one end, possibly a read error. The gene calls are TRBV7-9 and TRBJ1-3; a possible D gene is TRBD1 (5 bases). CDR3 size: 13 residues. Germline V gene lookup returns CDR1 SEHNR and CDR2 FQNEAQ (reference sequence). CDR3 in DNA: TGTGCCAGCAGCCCGGGGGTGACTGTCGGAGAGCATTTT. This gives the protein CASSPGVTVGEHF. Full variable domain (missing parts from reference TRBV7-9 and TRBJ1-3): DTGVSQNPRHKITKRGQNVTFRCDPISEHNRLYWYRQTLGQGPEFLTYFQNEAQLEKSRLLSDRFSAERPKGSFSTLEIQRTEQGDSAMYLCASSPGVTVGEHFGEGSWLTVV.

The V and J genes are TRBV11-2 and TRBJ2-5; TRBD2 matches 8 bases. This CDR3 region has 15 residues. Germline V gene data show CDR1 as SGHAT and CDR2 as FQNNGV. V shed 3 bases, J shed 1 base, and the junction held 4 bases outside the gene matches. CDR3 bases: TGTGCCAGCAGCTTTCGAACTAGCGGCCAAGAGACCCAGTACTTC. This sequence encodes CASSFRTSGQETQYF. Full variable domain (rest looked up from reference TRBV11-2 and TRBJ2-5): EAGVAQSPRYKIIEKRQSVAFWCNPISGHATLYWYQQILGQGPKLLIQFQNNGVVDDSQLPKDRFSAERLKGVDSTLKIQPAKLEDSAVYLCASSFRTSGQETQYFGPGTRLLVL.

The chain couples TRBV12-5 to TRBJ2-1, with D unclear. The CDR3 runs 14 residues. Trimming removed 1 base from V and 2 bases from J, with 6 bases in between. The germline CDR1 and CDR2 sequences are LGHNT and FRNRAP. CDR3 protein: CASGLGQPYNEQFF. The CDR3 coding sequence is TGTGCTAGTGGTTTGGGCCAGCCCTACAATGAGCAGTTCTTC.

In its sample, this clone was seen once. V usage is TRBV27 and J usage is TRBJ2-1; TRBD1 matches at 7 bases. Germline CDR1 MNHEY, CDR2 SMNVEV (reference sequence). Trimming removed 6 bases from V and 0 bases from J; junction bases left unmatched: 2. This CDR3 spans 14 amino acids. This CDR3 is CASRRDSSYNEQFF. In DNA, the CDR3 is TGTGCCAGCAGAAGGGACAGCTCCTACAATGAGCAGTTCTTC.

This clone was recorded once. The chain recombines TRBV14 with TRBJ2-2, with 7 bases identical to TRBD1. Germline values: CDR1 SGHDN, CDR2 FVKESK. V lost 3 bases to trimming and J lost 7 bases; unmatched junction nucleotides: 5. The CDR3 sequence is 14 residues long. DNA of the CDR3: TGTGCCAGCAGCCAGACAGGGTTCATCGGGGAGCTGTTTTTT. Translated: CASSQTGFIGELFF.

This chain joins TRBV27 and TRBJ2-2; D is unresolved. V dropped 1 base and J dropped 5 bases, with 11 bases sitting between them. Germline-derived CDR1 and CDR2 are MNHEY and SMNVEV (reference sequence). The CDR3 totals 15 residues. CDR3 residues: CASSLYQDLTGELFF. CDR3 coding DNA: TGTGCCAGCAGTTTATATCAGGATCTGACCGGGGAGCTGTTTTTT.

The chain combines TRBV7-8 with TRBJ2-3; D is unclear. Germline values: CDR1 SGHVS, CDR2 FQNEAQ. The CDR3 totals 15 residues. V was shortened by 0 bases and J by 2 bases, with 9 bases between the two germline ends. The CDR3: CASSLAVLSTDTQYF. For the CDR3, the DNA is TGTGCCAGCAGCTTAGCGGTCTTATCCACAGATACGCAGTATTTT.

The chain employs TRBV4-1 and TRBJ1-2, with a possible D match to TRBD1 (5 bases). CDR3 length equals 15 residues. V shed 0 bases and J shed 8 bases, with 16 bases lying between them. CDR1 is MGHRA and CDR2 is YSYEKL in the germline V gene. For the CDR3, the DNA is TGCGCCAGCAGCCAAGATCCAGGCAGGGAGAGGGGCTACACCTTC. Translating it yields CASSQDPGRERGYTF.

The CDR3 here is CASSPASLPEQYF. The CDR3 DNA follows: TGTGCCAGCTCACCGGCCAGCCTTCCCGAGCAGTACTTC. This sequence joins TRBV18 and TRBJ2-7; no firm D call. Deletions cut 3 bases from V and 6 bases from J, with 12 bases between. Germline CDR1 is KGHSH and CDR2 is LQKENI. The CDR3 is made up of 13 amino acids.

The V and J genes are TRBV6-5 and TRBJ2-5, with a possible D match to TRBD2 (6 bases). The V end lost 2 bases, the J end lost 5 bases, and 12 bases lay between the germline ends. The CDR3 is made up of 14 amino acids. Germline CDR1 reads MNHEY; CDR2 reads SVGAGI. CDR3 nucleotides: TGTGCCAGCAGTTACGTTAGTGGGGGGGAGACCCAGTACTTC. Translating gives CASSYVSGGETQYF.

The chain carries TRBV6-5 and TRBJ1-4; weak D call: TRBD1 (6 bases). CDR3 size: 16 residues. V dropped 4 bases and J dropped 8 bases, with 20 bases sitting between them. Germline V gene sequence: CDR1 MNHEY, CDR2 SVGAGI. The CDR3 reads CASSSTGPGAGEKLFF. For the CDR3, the DNA is TGTGCCAGCAGTTCCACGGGTCCGGGGGCAGGAGAAAAACTGTTTTTT.

J is TRBJ2-5 and V is TRBV4-2, with a weak D call TRBD2 (6 bases). CDR3 length equals 14 residues. Germline CDR1 is LGHNA and CDR2 is YNFKEQ. V lost 0 bases and J lost 5, with 10 bases in between. CDR3 DNA sequence: TGTGCCAGCAGCCAAGATGGGGAGGAGGAGACCCAGTACTTC. Its protein is CASSQDGEEETQYF.

V is TRBV18 and J is TRBJ2-5, with D possibly being TRBD1 or TRBD2 (5 bases each). The V end lost 3 bases, the J end lost 3 bases, and 20 bases lay between the germline ends. This CDR3 is 17 amino acids long. CDR1 is KGHSH and CDR2 is LQKENI in the germline V gene. The CDR3, as DNA: TGTGCCAGCTCACCCGGGGCCTATGACCCGGTAGAAGAGACCCAGTACTTC. Protein: CASSPGAYDPVEETQYF.

This chain uses TRBV7-2 with TRBJ2-2; D uncertain. The ends were cut back, 1 base at V and 7 bases at J, with 7 bases in the middle. The CDR3 length is 13 residues. Germline loops: CDR1 SGHTA, CDR2 FQGNSA. The CDR3, as DNA: TGTGCCAGCAGCTTAGGACACCTCGGGGAGCTGTTTTTT. Its translation is CASSLGHLGELFF. Using reference TRBV7-2 and TRBJ2-2 for the parts outside the CDR3, the full variable domain is GAGVSQSPSNKVTEKGKDVELRCDPISGHTALYWYRQSLGQGLEFLIYFQGNSAPDKSGLPSDRFSAERTGGSVSTLTIQRTQQEDSAVYLCASSLGHLGELFFGEGSRLTVL.

The chain joins TRBV3-1 (or the pseudogene TRBV3-2) to TRBJ1-3; no firm D call. Per the germline V gene, CDR1 is LGHDT and CDR2 is YNNKEL (reference sequence). Between the trimmed V and J ends, which lost 3 bases and 0 bases, there was a span of 6 bases. This CDR3 has 14 amino acids. The CDR3 region is CASSHGSSGNTIYF. The CDR3 nucleotides read TGTGCCAGCAGCCACGGGAGCTCTGGAAACACCATATATTTT.

The rearrangement links TRBV3-1 (or the pseudogene TRBV3-2) to TRBJ1-1; weak D call: TRBD1 (5 bases). This CDR3 has 16 amino acids. Germline lookup yields CDR1 LGHDT and CDR2 YNNKEL (reference sequence). V was trimmed by 3 bases and J by 1 base, leaving 15 bases between them. The CDR3, as DNA: TGTGCCAGCAGCCATGGTACACCAACAGGGAACACTGAAGCTTTCTTT. Its translation: CASSHGTPTGNTEAFF.

As for this clone: Other DNA sequences from this sample encode an identical CDR3 as well. The chain is built from TRBV2 and TRBJ2-6, with D unclear. The CDR3 runs 13 residues. V lost 9 bases and J lost 4, with 10 bases in between. The germline CDR1 and CDR2 sequences are SNHLY and FYNNEI. CDR3 sequence (DNA): TGTGCCAGTACCCTCTCGGGGGCCAACGTCCTGACTTTC. It translates to CASTLSGANVLTF.

The V and J genes are TRBV19 and TRBJ1-2; no clear D gene. V lost 7 bases to trimming and J lost 1 base, with 16 bases between them. Germline assignment: CDR1 LNHDA and CDR2 SQIVND (reference sequence). The CDR3 contains 15 residues. CDR3 sequence reads: CASKAQEGVNYGYTF. CDR3 DNA sequence: TGTGCCAGTAAGGCCCAGGAGGGTGTTAACTATGGCTACACCTTC. Together with reference TRBV19 and TRBJ1-2, the CDR3 gives the full variable domain: DGGITQSPKYLFRKEGQNVTLSCEQNLNHDAMYWYRQDPGQGLRLIYYSQIVNDFQKGDIAEGYSVSREKKESFPLTVTSAQKNPTAFYLCASKAQEGVNYGYTFGSGTRLTVV.

This chain links TRBV19 with TRBJ1-5; weak D call: TRBD1 (5 bases). Trimming shortened V by 6 bases and J by 4 bases, and 13 bases separated the two germline ends. The V gene's germline CDR1 is LNHDA and CDR2 SQIVND (reference sequence). The CDR3 is made up of 14 amino acids. CDR3 amino acids: CASSPTAPNQPQHF. CDR3 nucleotide sequence: TGTGCCAGTAGCCCGACAGCTCCGAATCAGCCCCAGCATTTT.

This chain uses TRBV5-1 with TRBJ2-2; 9 nucleotides line up with TRBD2. V dropped 1 base and J dropped 0; count of bases not matched to a gene: 10. This CDR3 contains 19 residues. Germline values: CDR1 SGHRS, CDR2 YFSETQ. The CDR3 loop is CASSLRPSGEFANTGELFF. Here the CDR3 DNA reads TGCGCCAGCAGCTTGAGGCCTAGCGGGGAGTTCGCGAACACCGGGGAGCTGTTTTTT.

The chain uses TRBV10-2 and TRBJ2-5, with 8 nucleotides matching TRBD2. J was trimmed by 2 bases and V by 4 bases; bases with no gene match: 6. Germline V gene lookup returns CDR1 WSHSY and CDR2 SAAADI. The CDR3 is 15 residues long. The CDR3 protein is CASSVLRLAQETQYF. The CDR3 region has the DNA TGCGCCAGCAGTGTTCTTCGACTAGCGCAAGAGACCCAGTACTTC.

Concerning this clone: The same CDR3 can be traced to other DNA sequences in this sample. The gene calls are TRBV7-2 and TRBJ1-5, with a possible D match to TRBD1 (5 bases). This CDR3 is 15 amino acids long. The germline CDR1 and CDR2 sequences are SGHTA and FQGNSA. V was trimmed by 1 base and J by 1 base, leaving 8 bases between them. The CDR3 protein is CASSLGRDSNQPQHF. The CDR3 DNA follows: TGTGCCAGCAGCTTAGGGCGGGACAGCAATCAGCCCCAGCATTTT.

This clone was observed a single time. The chain recombines TRBV25-1 with TRBJ1-2, with D hard to call. The CDR3 spans 11 residues. Germline V gene lookup returns CDR1 MGHDK and CDR2 SYGVNS. V dropped 4 bases and J dropped 7 bases, with 7 bases sitting between them. The CDR3: CASSGAVGYTF. CDR3 DNA sequence: TGTGCCAGCAGTGGCGCTGTTGGCTACACCTTC.